The 9 T cell receptor beta chains listed next were all sequenced from one sample in a study of blood T cell repertoires in COVID-19. Data came from immunoSEQ multiplex PCR; TCRdb stores just in-frame clones and leaves some out. The table has over 200,000 clones, roughly nine tenths seen once. Input material: PBMCs or T cells enriched from blood (not recorded which). The receptors originated from a man aged 30-40 years who had recovered from COVID-19.

The chain uses TRBV3-1 (or the pseudogene TRBV3-2) and TRBJ2-5, with TRBD2 identical over 13 bases. Germline loops: CDR1 LGHDT, CDR2 YNNKEL (reference sequence). This CDR3 is 18 amino acids long. After removal of 2 bases from V and 2 bases from J, the junction contained 8 bases not matched to a gene. The CDR3: CASSQPKGGLAGQETQYF. The DNA for the CDR3 is TGTGCCAGCAGCCAACCTAAGGGGGGACTAGCGGGGCAAGAGACCCAGTACTTC.

This sequence joins TRBV21-1 and TRBJ2-7; the table gives TRBD1 as D, unverified against the DNA. TRBV21-1 is labeled a pseudogene. The CDR3 spans 18 residues. Here the CDR3 reads CASMWDRALHPSSYEQYF. Written as DNA, the CDR3 is TGTGCCAGCATGTGGGACAGAGCTCTACACCCTAGCTCCTACGAGCAGTACTTC.

The V call is TRBV12-3 or TRBV12-4, the J call TRBJ2-1, with unresolved D. The CDR3 is 13 residues long. Trimming cost V 7 bases and J 4 bases, with 11 bases left between them. The CDR3: CASTPDSYNEQFF. DNA of the CDR3: TGTGCCAGCACCCCCGACTCTTACAATGAGCAGTTCTTC.

The chain links TRBV11-2 to TRBJ2-1, with TRBD1 matching over 10 bases. The V and J ends lost 4 bases and 2 bases, in that order; junction bases with no gene match: 11. This CDR3 has 18 residues. The V gene's germline CDR1 is SGHAT and CDR2 FQNNGV. CDR3 DNA: TGTGCCAGCAGCTCACTACTATCGGGACAGGGGACCTACAATGAGCAGTTCTTC. This sequence encodes CASSSLLSGQGTYNEQFF.

The chain combines TRBV6-6 with TRBJ2-7, with 7 bases that match TRBD2. V was pared by 5 bases and J by 4 bases, with 17 bases of the junction left unmatched. CDR3 size: 17 residues. In germline, CDR1 is MNHNY, CDR2 SVGAGI (reference sequence). The CDR3 reads CASSPMKTSGMAYEQYF. The DNA of the CDR3 is TGTGCCAGCAGTCCAATGAAAACAAGCGGGATGGCTTACGAGCAGTACTTC.

The CDR3 region is CASSYSRWTNEKLFF. The CDR3 coding sequence is TGTGCCAGCAGTTACTCGCGATGGACTAATGAAAAACTGTTTTTT. This rearrangement joins TRBV6-5 to TRBJ1-4, with D hard to call. Trimming took off 0 bases at V and 2 bases at J, with 7 bases between the two ends. Germline CDR1 reads MNHEY; CDR2 reads SVGAGI. This CDR3 is 15 amino acids long.

This chain links TRBV27 with TRBJ2-7; D gene uncertain. Per germline, CDR1 MNHEY and CDR2 SMNVEV (reference sequence). V was pared by 3 bases and J by 6 bases, with 6 bases between. The CDR3 is 11 residues long. This CDR3 reads CASSFRSEQYF. As DNA, the CDR3 is TGTGCCAGCAGTTTTAGAAGCGAGCAGTACTTC.

A remark on this clone: In the same sample, other DNA sequences code for this CDR3. CDR3: CASSLGTGGYNEQFF. CDR3 coding DNA: TGTGCCAGCAGCTTAGGGACAGGAGGCTACAATGAGCAGTTCTTC. The V call is TRBV11-2, the J call TRBJ2-1; the match to TRBD1 covers 7 bases. The CDR3 has 15 residues. The J segment lost 3 bases and the V segment lost 1 base, leaving 3 bases of the junction unmatched. CDR1 is SGHAT and CDR2 is FQNNGV in the germline V gene. The whole variable domain, filled in from reference TRBV11-2 and TRBJ2-1, reads EAGVAQSPRYKIIEKRQSVAFWCNPISGHATLYWYQQILGQGPKLLIQFQNNGVVDDSQLPKDRFSAERLKGVDSTLKIQPAKLEDSAVYLCASSLGTGGYNEQFFGPGTRLTVL.

V usage is TRBV5-5 and J usage is TRBJ1-2; D is possibly TRBD1 (5 bases). The V and J ends lost 1 base and 5 bases respectively, with 15 bases between them. The germline V gene has CDR1 SGHKS and CDR2 YYEKEE (reference sequence). The CDR3 spans 15 residues. CDR3 nucleotide sequence: TGTGCCAGCAGCTTGTATAGGCAGGGACTATATGGCTACACCTTC. Its protein is CASSLYRQGLYGYTF.